The T cell receptor beta chain described here comes from a study of human thymus T cells. Clones were sequenced by immunoSEQ multiplex PCR, and TCRdb holds only the in-frame ones, with some missing. This sample has roughly 130,000 clones, with over 85% found just once. Germline CDR1 MNHNY, CDR2 SVGAGI (reference sequence). This CDR3 region has 15 residues. J lost 5 bases, V lost 6 bases, and 7 bases had no gene match. Thymus was obtained from resections taken during corrective heart surgery. V is TRBV6-6 and J is TRBJ2-6, with 7 bases identical to TRBD1. Sequenced input: thymus tissue. The TCR sequence derives from a boy under two years old with a congenital heart defect but otherwise immunologically healthy. The CDR3 nucleotides read TGTGCCAGCAGCCAAGGGGGCGAGAGGGCCAACGTCCTGACTTTC. Amino acids: CASSQGGERANVLTF.